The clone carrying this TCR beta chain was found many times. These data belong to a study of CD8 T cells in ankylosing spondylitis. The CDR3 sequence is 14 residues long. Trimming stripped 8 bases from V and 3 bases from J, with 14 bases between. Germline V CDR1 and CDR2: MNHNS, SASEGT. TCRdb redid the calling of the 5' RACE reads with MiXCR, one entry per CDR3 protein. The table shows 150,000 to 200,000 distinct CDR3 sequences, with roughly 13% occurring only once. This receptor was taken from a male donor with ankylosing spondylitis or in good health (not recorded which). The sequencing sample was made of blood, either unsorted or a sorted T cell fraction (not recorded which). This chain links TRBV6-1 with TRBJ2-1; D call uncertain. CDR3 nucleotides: TGTGCCAGCCGAGTCCTCGGAAGCTACAATGAGCAGTTCTTC. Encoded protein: CASRVLGSYNEQFF.